This TCR beta chain was recorded in a study of identical twins. Each cDNA held unique molecular identifiers, and template switching gave it a universal primer site. TCRdb re-derived calls from the 5' RACE reads in MiXCR, one entry per CDR3 protein. The profile covers fewer than 550,000 distinct CDR3 sequences, with 13% to 15% appearing a single time and roughly 0.44% taken by the ten largest. CDR3 length equals 15 residues. The V end lost 4 bases, the J end lost 6 bases, and 22 bases lay between the germline ends. Germline CDR1 reads SQVTM; CDR2 reads ANQGSEA. Points from the study as a whole: Twins shared beta out-of-frame sequences in excess, but this excess was weaker. A cross-sectional statistical analysis, not follow-up of the same donors, supported the conclusions.

A note on this clonotype: The antigen remains undetermined.

These data were also filed under a second study, of yellow fever vaccine responses in identical twins.

The source material was CD4+ T cells sorted from blood. The rearrangement uses TRBV29-1 and TRBJ2-7; TRBD1 is a possible D gene (6 bases). The source of this sequence is a woman aged 18-29 years in good health. The CDR3 coding sequence is TGCAGCGTTGCGGGTCAGGGGCCAGGAGTGGGCGAGCAGTACTTC. Protein product: CSVAGQGPGVGEQYF.